These T cell receptor beta chains were read from a single sample in a study of T-cell reconstitution after alpha-beta-depleted transplantation in children. Via MiXCR, TCRdb re-called the PCR reads, giving one row per CDR3 protein. The data contain 750,000 to 950,000 distinct CDR3 sequences, roughly 15% of them singletons. The sequences come from PBMCs, mostly from graft donor cells, collected 360 days after TCRalphabeta/CD19-depleted stem cell transplant. These receptors were taken from a male patient under 18 who had a stem cell transplant for acute lymphoblastic leukemia, so the T cells may come from the graft donor. Both conserved end residues are part of each CDR3. The order of the fields is CDR3 protein, CDR3 DNA, J gene, clone size, V gene, D gene. The D gene is left open where the match is weak. Clone size is stated in some rows and not others, as once, few, many or a class when expanded.

CDR3 protein: CASLGRDPTMGQFF; CDR3 DNA: TGTGCCAGTTTGGGGCGGGACCCTACAATGGGGCAGTTCTTC; J gene: TRBJ2-1; clone size: -; V gene: TRBV19; D gene: -
CDR3 protein: CASSSSGTGSYEQYF; CDR3 DNA: TGTGCCAGCTCATCCTCCGGGACAGGGTCCTACGAGCAGTACTTC; J gene: TRBJ2-7; clone size: many; V gene: TRBV18; D gene: TRBD1
CDR3 protein: CASSQDPWRRLSYEQYF; CDR3 DNA: TGCGCCAGCAGCCAAGATCCCTGGAGGAGGTTATCCTACGAGCAGTACTTC; J gene: TRBJ2-7; clone size: -; V gene: TRBV4-1; D gene: -
CDR3 protein: CASSTTGTRSSTDTQYF; CDR3 DNA: TGTGCCAGCAGCACCACCGGGACGCGGAGCAGCACAGATACGCAGTATTTT; J gene: TRBJ2-3; clone size: -; V gene: TRBV7-3; D gene: -
CDR3 protein: CASSPRTRDEQFF; CDR3 DNA: TGCGCCAGCAGCCCAAGAACGAGAGATGAGCAGTTCTTC; J gene: TRBJ2-1; clone size: -; V gene: TRBV4-1; D gene: -
CDR3 protein: CASSKGHTQYF; CDR3 DNA: TGTGCCAGCAGTAAAGGGCATACGCAGTATTTT; J gene: TRBJ2-3; clone size: -; V gene: TRBV3-1; D gene: -
CDR3 protein: CASSRRDRRGYTF; CDR3 DNA: TGCGCCAGCAGCCGCCGGGACAGACGAGGCTACACCTTC; J gene: TRBJ1-2; clone size: -; V gene: TRBV4-1; D gene: TRBD1
CDR3 protein: CSARGPRAVSYEQYF; CDR3 DNA: TGCAGTGCTAGGGGCCCCCGCGCGGTTTCCTACGAGCAGTACTTC; J gene: TRBJ2-7; clone size: many; V gene: TRBV20-1; D gene: -
CDR3 protein: CASSRFSRSSDTQYF; CDR3 DNA: TGTGCCAGCAGCCGCTTTTCGCGATCATCAGATACGCAGTATTTT; J gene: TRBJ2-3; clone size: few; V gene: TRBV6-2/TRBV6-3; D gene: -
CDR3 protein: CASSPDRGIQHGYTF; CDR3 DNA: TGTGCCAGCAGCCCGGACAGGGGAATTCAACATGGCTACACCTTC; J gene: TRBJ1-2; clone size: -; V gene: TRBV4-2; D gene: TRBD1
CDR3 protein: CASRAGQGLNEKLFF; CDR3 DNA: TGTGCCAGCAGGGCAGGACAGGGGCTTAATGAAAAACTGTTTTTT; J gene: TRBJ1-4; clone size: few; V gene: TRBV2; D gene: TRBD1
CDR3 protein: CASSEGESGANVLTF; CDR3 DNA: TGTGCCAGCAGTGAGGGAGAGTCTGGGGCCAACGTCCTGACTTTC; J gene: TRBJ2-6; clone size: -; V gene: TRBV2; D gene: -
CDR3 protein: CASSLNREGGELFF; CDR3 DNA: TGTGCCAGCAGTCTCAACAGGGAAGGCGGGGAGCTGTTTTTT; J gene: TRBJ2-2; clone size: -; V gene: TRBV12-3/TRBV12-4; D gene: -
CDR3 protein: CSVTSGRAREQYF; CDR3 DNA: TGCAGCGTCACTAGCGGGAGGGCCAGGGAGCAGTACTTC; J gene: TRBJ2-7; clone size: -; V gene: TRBV29-1; D gene: TRBD2
CDR3 protein: CASRHSGMVFYEQFF; CDR3 DNA: TGTGCCAGCAGACACAGCGGGATGGTCTTTTATGAGCAGTTCTTC; J gene: TRBJ2-1; clone size: few; V gene: TRBV6-1; D gene: TRBD2
CDR3 protein: CASSYSYHYENIQYF; CDR3 DNA: TGTGCCAGCAGTTACTCGTACCACTATGAGAACATTCAGTACTTC; J gene: TRBJ2-4; clone size: -; V gene: TRBV6-5; D gene: -
CDR3 protein: CATSDLRTGGSANEKLFF; CDR3 DNA: TGTGCCACCAGTGATTTGCGGACAGGGGGCAGCGCTAATGAAAAACTGTTTTTT; J gene: TRBJ1-4; clone size: -; V gene: TRBV24-1; D gene: TRBD1
CDR3 protein: CASKWTGVTGELFF; CDR3 DNA: TGTGCCAGCAAATGGACAGGGGTCACCGGGGAGCTGTTTTTT; J gene: TRBJ2-2; clone size: few; V gene: TRBV6-2/TRBV6-3; D gene: TRBD1
CDR3 protein: CASSLHQGKAGANVLTF; CDR3 DNA: TGTGCCAGCAGTCTTCACCAAGGGAAGGCTGGGGCCAACGTCCTGACTTTC; J gene: TRBJ2-6; clone size: -; V gene: TRBV12-3/TRBV12-4; D gene: -
CDR3 protein: CASSDHSNQPQHF; CDR3 DNA: TGTGCCAGCAGCGATCATAGCAATCAGCCCCAGCATTTT; J gene: TRBJ1-5; clone size: few; V gene: TRBV2; D gene: -
CDR3 protein: CASSILRGEAFF; CDR3 DNA: TGTGCCAGTAGTATCTTAAGGGGTGAAGCTTTCTTT; J gene: TRBJ1-1; clone size: few; V gene: TRBV19; D gene: -
CDR3 protein: CASSLDGKNIQYF; CDR3 DNA: TGCGCCAGCAGCTTGGACGGCAAAAACATTCAGTACTTC; J gene: TRBJ2-4; clone size: -; V gene: TRBV5-1; D gene: -
CDR3 protein: CASSLGLAGGPDYNEQFF; CDR3 DNA: TGTGCCAGCAGCTTGGGACTAGCGGGAGGGCCGGACTACAATGAGCAGTTCTTC; J gene: TRBJ2-1; clone size: -; V gene: TRBV5-6; D gene: TRBD2
CDR3 protein: CASSLTPPRGTNEKLFF; CDR3 DNA: TGCGCCAGCAGCTTGACCCCCCCCCGAGGGACTAATGAAAAACTGTTTTTT; J gene: TRBJ1-4; clone size: few; V gene: TRBV5-1; D gene: -
CDR3 protein: CASSSRLAGGGNEQFF; CDR3 DNA: TGTGCCAGCAGCTCCCGGCTAGCGGGAGGGGGGAATGAGCAGTTCTTC; J gene: TRBJ2-1; clone size: many; V gene: TRBV11-3; D gene: TRBD2
CDR3 protein: CSARDWGEVYEQYF; CDR3 DNA: TGCAGTGCTAGAGACTGGGGAGAGGTCTACGAGCAGTACTTC; J gene: TRBJ2-7; clone size: -; V gene: TRBV20-1; D gene: -
CDR3 protein: CASTSPGTDTQYF; CDR3 DNA: TGTGCCAGCACCTCCCCGGGCACAGATACGCAGTATTTT; J gene: TRBJ2-3; clone size: -; V gene: TRBV28; D gene: -
CDR3 protein: CSARGDSEYYGYTF; CDR3 DNA: TGCAGTGCTAGAGGGGACAGTGAGTACTATGGCTACACCTTC; J gene: TRBJ1-2; clone size: few; V gene: TRBV20-1; D gene: TRBD1
CDR3 protein: CASSPQRGQAYEQYF; CDR3 DNA: TGTGCCAGCAGCCCCCAGCGGGGACAAGCCTACGAGCAGTACTTC; J gene: TRBJ2-7; clone size: few; V gene: TRBV2; D gene: -
CDR3 protein: CASSPRAGGPYNEQFF; CDR3 DNA: TGTGCCAGCAGCCCCCGAGCGGGAGGTCCCTACAATGAGCAGTTCTTC; J gene: TRBJ2-1; clone size: -; V gene: TRBV4-2; D gene: TRBD2